This T cell receptor beta chain was sequenced in a study of response to subunit inactivated influenza vaccine. General study points: Authors proposed each seasonal influenza vaccination draws in few new T cells.

This clonotype has just a few counts. Its antigen remains unknown. TCRdb recomputed calls from the RT-PCR reads with MiXCR, one row per CDR3 protein. The sample contains about 780,000 distinct CDR3 sequences, around 20% of which appear only once. Sequencing used PBMCs from blood, obtained roughly 5 days after vaccination. The sequence was collected from a man between 45 and 60 years old who received an inactivated influenza vaccine.

The CDR3 sequence: CASSSQGAYYGYTF. The CDR3 DNA reads TGTGCCAGCAGTTCACAGGGGGCATACTATGGCTACACCTTC. V usage is TRBV6-5 and J usage is TRBJ1-2; TRBD1 aligns across 9 bases. Trimming cost V 4 bases and J 3 bases; bases outside gene matches: 3. The CDR3 runs to 14 residues. From germline, CDR1 is MNHEY and CDR2 SVGAGI.